This TCR beta chain emerged from a study of human T cells and chemical hapten exposure. Overall study results and limits: The formation of large CDR3 similarity clusters by expanded TCRs significantly exceeded that of controls.

This clonotype was observed a few times. Antigen specificity is unknown. Time point of the sample: patch test 2, 6 weeks after DPC sensitization. The treatment here: therapeutic diphenylcyclopropenone sensitization with weekly scalp DPC. Trimming removed 5 bases at V and 2 bases at J, with 12 bases between. The CDR3 is made up of 15 amino acids. TCRdb recomputed calls from the RACE reads with MiXCR, one row per CDR3 protein. The sample carries 360,000 or so distinct CDR3 sequences, more than 5% recorded once. The chain links TRBV12-3 or TRBV12-4 to TRBJ2-2, with D possibly being TRBD1 or TRBD2 (5 bases each). This sequence was found in a young woman with alopecia areata. Some clones in this sample may be carry-over from other donors' samples. This material consisted of whole blood, taken in connection with sensitization to the hapten diphenylcyclopropenone (DPC). The CDR3 DNA reads as TGTGCCAGCAGTGCCCGGGACCTAAACACCGGGGAGCTGTTTTTT. It is translated as CASSARDLNTGELFF.